This T cell receptor (beta chain) was recovered during a study of T cell responses to AZD1222 COVID-19 vaccine. Findings and limits, study-wide: Scientists sampled the repertoires only once the peak T cell response had passed. Receipt of two AZD1222 doses was followed by a rise in Spike-specific TCR breadth and depth.

The repertoire was sequenced with immunoSEQ multiplex PCR; TCRdb's copy has only in-frame clones and lacks some. The sample lists 50,000 to 70,000 clones; approximately 85% were seen once. As to this clone: Its antigen is unknown.

The clonotype originates from an adult in good health. Source: peripheral blood, taken on day 0 of MenACWY control vaccination.

The CDR3 DNA reads TGTGCCAGCAGCGCGGGACAGGGTCCAGATACGCAGTATTTT. It codes for CASSAGQGPDTQYF. This sequence joins TRBV9 and TRBJ2-3, with 9 bases that match TRBD1. The CDR3 contains 14 residues. The ends lost 3 bases at V and 4 bases at J; junction bases unmatched: 3. CDR1 SGDLS and CDR2 YYNGEE come from the germline V gene.